These T cell receptor beta chains were read from a single sample in a study of T cell responses to AZD1222 COVID-19 vaccine. TCRdb's copy holds only in-frame clones and misses some; the assay was immunoSEQ multiplex PCR. The sample carries 120,000 or so clones, around 90% recorded once. Sequencing used peripheral blood, obtained on day 0 of AZD1222 vaccination. Receptors originate from an adult in good health. Both conserved end residues are part of each CDR3. D genes are given only for firm matches. Not every row has a clone size; where given, it reads once, few, many or a size class.

cdr3_nt cdr3_aa clone_size j_call d_call v_call
TGCGCCAGCAGCTTCGGGGTGGCAGGTGAAAAACTGTTTTTT CASSFGVAGEKLFF . TRBJ1-4 . TRBV5-1
TGTGCCTTGACAGGGGGAAGCACTGAAGCTTTCTTT CALTGGSTEAFF . TRBJ1-1 TRBD1 TRBV30
TGTGCCAGCAGCCCGGGATGGGAGCAGTACTTC CASSPGWEQYF many TRBJ2-7 . TRBV27
TGTGCCATCTCGGCAGGGTCATTGGAGACCCAGTACTTC CAISAGSLETQYF few TRBJ2-5 . TRBV10-3
TGCAGCGTTGAAGAGCGTTCCTACGAGCAGTACTTC CSVEERSYEQYF . TRBJ2-7 . TRBV29-1
TGCAGCGTTCTAGGGGGGACTACAGGACGCAATGAGCAGTTCTTC CSVLGGTTGRNEQFF . TRBJ2-1 . TRBV29-1
TGTGCCAGCAGCTCGACAAAGGCGCCCTTTAGAAGTGGCTACACCTTC CASSSTKAPFRSGYTF . TRBJ1-2 . TRBV3-1/TRBV3-2
TGTGCCAGCAGCCCAGGGACAGGTTATTCCTACACCTTC CASSPGTGYSYTF few TRBJ1-2 TRBD1 TRBV6-5
TGCGCCAGCCGCCCACTAGCGGGCAGCACAGATACGCAGTATTTT CASRPLAGSTDTQYF few TRBJ2-3 TRBD2 TRBV5-1
TGTGCCAGTAGTCGCGGGATTTCCTACGAGCAGTACTTC CASSRGISYEQYF few TRBJ2-7 . TRBV19
TGTGCCAGCTCTCCAGGGACAGAGACCTACAATGAGCAGTTCTTC CASSPGTETYNEQFF . TRBJ2-1 TRBD1 TRBV18
TGCGCCAGCAGCCAAGATGGTAGGATTGCTAATGAAAAACTGTTTTTT CASSQDGRIANEKLFF . TRBJ1-4 . TRBV4-3
TGTGCCAGCAGCTTGGCCCTTGCAGAACTCTATGGCTACACCTTC CASSLALAELYGYTF few TRBJ1-2 . TRBV5-6
TGTGCCAGCAGCTTCGGCAGCTCCTACGAGCAGTACTTC CASSFGSSYEQYF . TRBJ2-7 . TRBV7-9
TGCGCCAGCAGTGAGCCGCGTTTGGAGACCCAGTACTTC CASSEPRLETQYF . TRBJ2-5 . TRBV10-2
TGTGCCAGCAGCTTAGAAGGTTACTACGGGAAGCAGTACTTC CASSLEGYYGKQYF . TRBJ2-7 . TRBV11-2
TGTGCCAGCAGCCAAGCCGGGACAGGGCTCTCCTACGAGCAGTACTTC CASSQAGTGLSYEQYF . TRBJ2-7 TRBD1 TRBV4-2
TGTGCCAGCAGTTACTCAGCGGACAGGGCTTCACAGCCCCAGCATTTT CASSYSADRASQPQHF . TRBJ1-5 TRBD1 TRBV6-5
TGTGCCAGCAGTTTGTGGAATGAGCAGTTCTTC CASSLWNEQFF . TRBJ2-1 . TRBV12-3/TRBV12-4
TGCAGCGTTGAAAGCTCTGGGACCCTCCACTTT CSVESSGTLHF . TRBJ1-6 . TRBV29-1
TGCGCCAGCAGCTTGCGCGAAATTATCGATCGTCCCCACTTC CASSLREIIDRPHF . TRBJ2-5 . TRBV5-1
TGTGCCAGCAGTTTAAGGGGGGAGTTTTACGAGCAGTACTTC CASSLRGEFYEQYF . TRBJ2-7 . TRBV27
TGTGCCAGCGGGCGCGCCTATCCACAGGGTTTGAGAGATCAGCCCCAGCATTTT CASGRAYPQGLRDQPQHF . TRBJ1-5 . TRBV7-2
TGCGCCAGCAGCTTGCTAGGACAAGCCAATCAGCCCCAGCATTTT CASSLLGQANQPQHF . TRBJ1-5 . TRBV5-1